The 19 T cell receptor beta chains below all came from one sample that was sequenced in a study of memory CD4+ T cells and cytomegalovirus serostatus (dated by TCRdb to the late 2010s). A FACSAria II was used to sort memory CD4+ T cells, defined as single viable CD3+CD4+CD8-CD45RO+ cells. The library was generated by the immunoSEQ multiplex PCR assay. TCRdb took over this immuneACCESS table, retaining in-frame rearrangements with V and J assigned. Such tables are incomplete; in checked studies, under half of the missing clones stem from an unresolved V gene, and the remainder is unexplained. Here the sample has 55,000 to 60,000 clones; about 81% occur a single time. Roughly 1% of the sample rests with the top ten. The sequenced sample consisted of memory CD4+ T cells from blood. These receptors all stem from an adult in good health and CMV-seronegative.

The rearrangement joins TRBV27 to TRBJ1-2; a possible D gene is TRBD1 (6 bases). Trimming cost V 3 bases and J 2 bases, with 7 bases left between them. The germline CDR1 and CDR2 sequences are MNHEY and SMNVEV (reference sequence). This CDR3 spans 13 amino acids. The CDR3 is CASSFTGNYGYTF. CDR3 nucleotides: TGTGCCAGCAGTTTTACAGGGAACTATGGCTACACCTTC.

The rearrangement uses TRBV7-6 and TRBJ1-5; a weak D match, TRBD1 (5 bases). This CDR3 has 14 amino acids. The V end was cut by 5 bases, the J end by 8 bases, with 16 bases between. Germline V gene sequence: CDR1 SGHVS, CDR2 FNYEAQ. The CDR3 nucleotides read TGTGCCAGCAGCCACCGAGAGGGGTTGGAGCCCCAGCATTTT. Protein: CASSHREGLEPQHF.

The V gene is TRBV5-1, the J gene TRBJ1-2; 7 nucleotides align to TRBD1. The germline V gene has CDR1 SGHRS and CDR2 YFSETQ. The CDR3 is 14 amino acids. Trimming took 0 bases from V and 2 from J; bases not matched to a gene: 1. CDR3 sequence: CASSLGTGNYGYTF. The CDR3 DNA reads as TGCGCCAGCAGCTTGGGGACAGGAAACTATGGCTACACCTTC.

The chain combines TRBV5-1 with TRBJ2-2; D remains unclear. The V gene's germline CDR1 is SGHRS and CDR2 YFSETQ. The CDR3 has 12 residues. Trimming cost V 4 bases and J 1 base, with 2 bases left between them. CDR3: CASSENTGELFF. The CDR3 coding sequence is TGCGCCAGCAGCGAGAACACCGGGGAGCTGTTTTTT.

The rearrangement uses TRBV4-1 and TRBJ1-2; D gene unclear. The CDR3 runs 16 residues. The germline CDR1 and CDR2 sequences are MGHRA and YSYEKL. Trimming took off 0 bases at V and 2 bases at J, with 13 bases between the two ends. The CDR3 nucleotides are TGCGCCAGCAGCCAAGATCTAGGGAGGAAAAACTATGGCTACACCTTC. It specifies CASSQDLGRKNYGYTF.

The J gene is TRBJ2-2, the V gene TRBV14; 8 bases line up with TRBD2. The CDR3 consists of 16 residues. Trimming removed 2 bases from V and 3 bases from J; junction bases left unmatched: 5. Germline V CDR1 and CDR2: SGHDN, FVKESK. The chain's CDR3 is CASSQLSGIDTGELFF. Written as DNA, the CDR3 is TGTGCCAGCAGCCAACTTAGCGGGATAGACACCGGGGAGCTGTTTTTT.

This chain connects TRBV13 to TRBJ2-1; 11 bases map to TRBD1. The V and J ends lost 3 bases and 5 bases, in that order; junction bases with no gene match: 3. This CDR3 spans 15 amino acids. Germline V gene sequence: CDR1 PRHDT, CDR2 FYEKMQ (reference sequence). The CDR3 loop reads CASSFGTGGNNEQFF. The DNA of the CDR3 is TGTGCCAGCAGCTTTGGGACAGGGGGGAACAATGAGCAGTTCTTC.

The chain recombines TRBV4-3 with TRBJ2-7; TRBD2 aligns across 7 bases. J was trimmed by 9 bases and V by 2 bases; bases with no gene match: 7. Germline V gives CDR1 LGHNA, CDR2 YSLEER. This CDR3 is built from 13 residues. Here the CDR3 DNA reads TGCGCCAGCAGCCAATCTGGGAGGGGAGGGCAGTACTTC. It translates to CASSQSGRGGQYF.

The chain couples TRBV7-6 to TRBJ2-7, with D perhaps matching TRBD2 (5 bases). There are 12 residues in the CDR3. V was trimmed by 6 bases and J by 7 bases, leaving 13 bases between them. Germline V gene data show CDR1 as SGHVS and CDR2 as FNYEAQ. Here the CDR3 reads CASSAGNLEQYF. The CDR3 coding sequence is TGTGCCAGCAGTGCGGGTAATCTGGAGCAGTACTTC.

The rearrangement links TRBV15 to TRBJ2-7, with D tentatively TRBD1 (5 bases). CDR1 is LNHNV, CDR2 YYDKDF, per germline (reference sequence). Trimming took 1 base from V and 5 from J, leaving 12 bases between them. The CDR3 totals 14 residues. The CDR3 reads CATSRGQFNNEQYF. The CDR3 DNA is TGTGCCACCAGCAGAGGACAGTTTAACAACGAGCAGTACTTC.

The chain links TRBV7-2 to TRBJ1-2; 7 bases fit TRBD1. This CDR3 contains 14 residues. V gave up 1 base and J gave up 2 bases; unmatched junction bases: 1. CDR1 and CDR2 from the germline V gene are SGHTA and FQGNSA. The CDR3 here is CASSLDRGNYGYTF. The DNA of the CDR3 is TGTGCCAGCAGCTTAGACAGGGGCAACTATGGCTACACCTTC.

The chain joins TRBV7-2 to TRBJ2-2; 10 bases match TRBD2. J lost 3 bases, V lost 1 base, and 5 bases had no gene match. CDR3 length equals 17 residues. Germline CDR1 and CDR2: SGHTA and FQGNSA. The CDR3 protein is CASSLGGLASYTGELFF. The CDR3 region has the DNA TGTGCCAGCAGCTTAGGGGGACTAGCGTCTTACACCGGGGAGCTGTTTTTT.

The chain uses TRBV4-3 and TRBJ2-7; tentative D call: TRBD2 (6 bases). Deletions cut 1 base from V and 4 bases from J, with 11 bases between. This CDR3 contains 14 residues. Looked up from germline, CDR1 is LGHNA and CDR2 is YSLEER. This CDR3 is CASSQGPGGYEQYF. CDR3 nucleotides: TGCGCCAGCAGCCAAGGGCCCGGGGGTTACGAGCAGTACTTC.

J is TRBJ1-4 and V is TRBV7-9; 7 positions agree with TRBD1. CDR3 size: 15 residues. Germline V gene sequence: CDR1 SEHNR, CDR2 FQNEAQ (reference sequence). V shed 5 bases, J shed 6 bases, and the junction held 9 bases outside the gene matches. CDR3 nucleotides: TGTGCCAGCAGCCTTAACAGGGGCGGGGATGAAAAACTGTTTTTT. Translation gives CASSLNRGGDEKLFF.

V is TRBV6-1 and J is TRBJ1-2; D is uncertain. V lost 4 bases and J lost 2, with 8 bases in between. The CDR3 is made up of 13 amino acids. Germline loops: CDR1 MNHNS, CDR2 SASEGT. The CDR3 protein is CASSGTANYGYTF. CDR3 DNA: TGTGCCAGCAGTGGGACGGCGAACTATGGCTACACCTTC.

V usage is TRBV29-1 and J usage is TRBJ2-7, with D unclear. V was clipped by 4 bases and J by 1 base, with 8 bases between them. The CDR3 length is 12 residues. The germline V gene has CDR1 SQVTM and CDR2 ANQGSEA. The CDR3: CSVGKASYEQYF. The CDR3 coding sequence is TGCAGCGTTGGGAAGGCTTCCTACGAGCAGTACTTC.

The genes are TRBV4-2 and TRBJ2-3; the D gene is possibly TRBD2 (6 bases). Germline V CDR1 and CDR2: LGHNA, YNFKEQ. The CDR3 extends over 15 amino acids. V gave up 0 bases and J gave up 6 bases, with 13 bases separating them. The CDR3 reads CASSQEGLLKDTQYF. CDR3 nucleotide sequence: TGTGCCAGCAGCCAAGAGGGACTTTTAAAGGATACGCAGTATTTT.

The chain is built from TRBV6-5 and TRBJ1-2; D is undetermined. The germline V gene encodes CDR1 MNHEY and CDR2 SVGAGI. The CDR3 is 15 residues long. Trimming left V 0 bases short and J 7 bases short, with 15 bases between. The CDR3 bases are TGTGCCAGCAGTTACTCGAATCCCGAGGTATCTGGCTACACCTTC. It translates to CASSYSNPEVSGYTF.

This clone was detected a few times. This sequence joins TRBV2 and TRBJ2-5; D is perhaps TRBD1 or TRBD2 (5 bases each). With 7 bases removed from V and 2 bases from J, the gap between germline ends came to 14 bases. The CDR3 is 14 residues long. Looked up from germline, CDR1 is SNHLY and CDR2 is FYNNEI. The CDR3 sequence is CASTAGRVQETQYF. CDR3 in DNA: TGTGCCAGCACCGCGGGCAGGGTACAAGAGACCCAGTACTTC.